Listed below are T cell receptor beta chains from one sample, sequenced in a study of immune cell composition in non-small cell lung cancer. Clones were read by immunoSEQ multiplex PCR, and TCRdb kept only the in-frame ones, dropping some. The sample has approximately 9,000 clones; 70% to 85% are singletons. What was sequenced was non-adjacent lung tissue. All receptors come from a human donor with non-small cell lung cancer. Each CDR3 is given with its conserved first and last residue. The D gene is left open where the match is weak. The size field is filled for only some rows; it gives once, few, many or a size class.

NA TRBJ1-5 NA TRBV7-2 CASSFRQANQPQHF TGTGCCAGCAGCTTTAGGCAGGCCAATCAGCCCCAGCATTTT
TRBD2 TRBJ2-1 NA TRBV10-3 CAISDGGALDEQFF TGTGCCATCAGTGACGGGGGGGCCTTAGATGAGCAGTTCTTC
NA TRBJ2-7 NA TRBV6-1 CASSEASAGGDYEQYF TGTGCCAGCAGTGAAGCGTCGGCAGGGGGGGACTACGAGCAGTACTTC
TRBD1 TRBJ2-7 NA TRBV4-2 CASSQDMGGTGGPAYEQYF TGTGCCAGCAGCCAAGATATGGGCGGGACAGGGGGGCCCGCCTACGAGCAGTACTTC
NA TRBJ1-2 few TRBV6-5 CASSTTNYGYTF TGTGCCAGCAGTACTACTAACTATGGCTACACCTTC
TRBD2 TRBJ2-7 NA TRBV30 CAWEREMNQEQYF TGTGCCTGGGAGCGGGAGATGAATCAGGAGCAGTACTTC
NA TRBJ2-3 NA TRBV30 CAWSEGFYTDTQYF TGTGCCTGGAGTGAAGGATTTTACACAGATACGCAGTATTTT
TRBD1 TRBJ1-2 NA TRBV7-9 CASSLGGQFPTF TGTGCCAGCAGCTTAGGGGGACAGTTTCCCACCTTC
NA TRBJ1-1 NA TRBV6-1 CASNKGWTEAFF TGTGCCAGCAATAAAGGGTGGACTGAAGCTTTCTTT
NA TRBJ2-3 NA TRBV7-3 CASSLTAAKSTDTQYF TGTGCCAGCAGCTTAACGGCAGCTAAGAGCACAGATACGCAGTATTTT
TRBD1 TRBJ1-5 NA TRBV4-2 CASSQDYRGFEPQHF TGTGCCAGCAGCCAAGACTACAGGGGGTTTGAGCCCCAGCATTTT
NA TRBJ2-2 NA TRBV18 CASSPPGRPSNTGELFF TGTGCCAGCTCACCTCCGGGTCGTCCGTCGAACACCGGGGAGCTGTTTTTT
NA TRBJ2-3 NA TRBV4-3 CASSQEGFTDTQYF TGCGCCAGCAGCCAAGAGGGCTTCACAGATACGCAGTATTTT
NA TRBJ2-3 NA TRBV10-3 CAISESQGGTGNTQYF TGTGCCATCAGTGAGTCTCAGGGTGGAACTGGAAATACGCAGTATTTT
NA TRBJ2-7 NA TRBV28 CASSPATRDDRRDEQYF TGTGCCAGCAGTCCTGCAACCCGGGACGACCGAAGGGACGAGCAGTACTTC
NA TRBJ1-3 NA TRBV7-2 CASSLAAVSGNTIYF TGTGCCAGCAGCTTAGCAGCCGTCTCTGGAAACACCATATATTTT
NA TRBJ2-4 NA TRBV9 CASSVASGTKNIQYF TGTGCCAGCAGCGTAGCTTCGGGAACCAAAAACATTCAGTACTTC
NA TRBJ1-1 NA TRBV19 CASSIAGGLAEAFF TGTGCCAGTAGTATAGCGGGGGGCCTGGCTGAAGCTTTCTTT
NA TRBJ1-1 NA TRBV28 CASSPLVRGRAEAFF TGTGCCAGCAGTCCCTTGGTCAGGGGTAGGGCTGAAGCTTTCTTT
NA TRBJ1-4 NA TRBV6-5 CASSYEAQDEKLFF TGTGCCAGCAGTTACGAAGCACAGGATGAAAAACTGTTTTTT
NA TRBJ2-7 NA TRBV28 CASSRGQIIPYEQYF TGTGCCAGCAGTCGCGGACAGATTATCCCCTACGAGCAGTACTTC
NA TRBJ2-6 NA TRBV5-1 CASSPLLSGANVLTF TGCGCCAGCAGCCCACTACTCTCTGGGGCCAACGTCCTGACTTTC
TRBD1 TRBJ1-5 NA TRBV5-5 CASSSGTVNQPQHF TGTGCCAGCAGCTCCGGGACAGTCAATCAGCCCCAGCATTTT
NA TRBJ2-5 NA TRBV9 CASSVDGGIRETQYF TGTGCCAGCAGCGTAGACGGGGGAATTAGAGAGACCCAGTACTTC
NA TRBJ2-7 NA TRBV14 CASSQDPFGEQYF TGTGCCAGCAGCCAAGATCCCTTCGGGGAGCAGTACTTC
TRBD2 TRBJ2-1 NA TRBV4-2 CASSQDYLTSGSGNEQFF TGTGCCAGCAGCCAAGATTATCTCACTAGCGGGAGTGGCAATGAGCAGTTCTTC
TRBD1 TRBJ1-2 NA TRBV6-5 CASRGQGAYGYTF TGTGCCAGCAGGGGACAGGGGGCTTATGGCTACACCTTC
NA TRBJ1-1 NA TRBV30 CAWSLLPSPAFF TGTGCCTGGAGCCTACTTCCCTCCCCAGCTTTCTTT
NA TRBJ2-7 NA TRBV9 CASSVAQGRGSEQYF TGTGCCAGCAGCGTAGCGCAAGGTCGGGGCTCCGAGCAGTACTTC
TRBD1 TRBJ2-1 NA TRBV10-2 CANRGSSYNEQFF TGCGCCAACAGGGGGAGCTCCTACAATGAGCAGTTCTTC